The 27 T cell receptor beta chains below all came from one sample that was sequenced in a study of T cell changes during pregnancy in multiple sclerosis. Method: immunoSEQ multiplex PCR; TCRdb's copy keeps in-frame clones and lacks some. The repertoire has some 67,000 clones, 92% of them found once; the top ten carry more than 1.4%. Sample: peripheral blood, taken after pregnancy. The source of these receptors is a female donor with multiple sclerosis, enrolled in a pregnancy study.

Note on this clone: At one end, the junction sequence differs from germline, possibly due to a read error. The CDR3 DNA sequence: TGTGCCAGTAGCGAAAATTCCGGGACTAGGCGCTTC. Translating gives CASSENSGTRRF. The V and J genes are TRBV19 and TRBJ2-7; 8 bases line up with TRBD2. This CDR3 is built from 12 residues. Germline assignment: CDR1 LNHDA and CDR2 SQIVND (reference sequence).

About this clone itself: The identical CDR3 is also encoded by other nucleotide sequences in the sample. The chain joins TRBV6-5 to TRBJ1-1, with TRBD1 identical over 10 bases. V gave up 5 bases and J gave up 4 bases; unmatched junction bases: 4. Per the germline V gene, CDR1 is MNHEY and CDR2 is SVGAGI. This CDR3 contains 14 residues. The CDR3 bases are TGTGCCAGCAGTCGACAGGGGGCCGGCACTGAAGCTTTCTTT. This translates into CASSRQGAGTEAFF.

The table lists this clone with a count of one. The rearrangement links TRBV6-1 to TRBJ2-2; 8 positions match TRBD2. V dropped 7 bases and J dropped 1; count of bases not matched to a gene: 5. The CDR3 consists of 15 residues. The germline V gene has CDR1 MNHNS and CDR2 SASEGT. CDR3 region: CASTSGGGNTGELFF. The CDR3 DNA follows: TGTGCCAGCACCTCCGGGGGGGGGAACACCGGGGAGCTGTTTTTT.

The chain couples TRBV7-2 to TRBJ2-5; D uncertain. This CDR3 spans 12 amino acids. V was cut by 0 bases and J by 5 bases, with 4 bases left in between. CDR1 is SGHTA, CDR2 FQGNSA, per germline. DNA of the CDR3: TGTGCCAGCAGCTTAGCGCAGGAGACCCAGTACTTC. It yields the protein CASSLAQETQYF.

The genes are TRBV13 and TRBJ2-1; 8 bases match TRBD2. Germline V CDR1 and CDR2: PRHDT, FYEKMQ (reference sequence). V was pared by 2 bases and J by 4 bases, with 4 bases of the junction left unmatched. The length of the CDR3 is 15 residues. CDR3: CASSLTGGKYNEQFF. Written as DNA, the CDR3 is TGTGCCAGCAGCTTAACGGGAGGGAAGTACAATGAGCAGTTCTTC.

The chain links TRBV27 to TRBJ2-1; TRBD2 matches at 16 bases. Germline assignment: CDR1 MNHEY and CDR2 SMNVEV (reference sequence). The V and J ends lost 3 bases and 10 bases, in that order; junction bases with no gene match: 6. This CDR3 comprises 16 residues. CDR3 bases: TGTGCCAGCAGTTTTTCCGGGACTAGCGGGAGGGGGGAGCAGTTCTTC. The encoded protein is CASSFSGTSGRGEQFF.

The rearrangement joins TRBV2 to TRBJ2-1, with 7 bases aligning to TRBD2. From germline, CDR1 is SNHLY and CDR2 FYNNEI. This CDR3 contains 15 residues. With V trimmed by 2 bases and J by 3 bases, 4 bases remained unmatched. The CDR3 DNA reads as TGTGCCAGCAGTGAAAGCCTAGCGGTCTACAATGAGCAGTTCTTC. Amino acids: CASSESLAVYNEQFF.

This clone was observed a few times. This chain links TRBV18 with TRBJ1-2; tentative D call: TRBD1 (6 bases). The CDR3 consists of 16 residues. V was trimmed by 2 bases and J by 0 bases, leaving 13 bases between them. Germline CDR1 KGHSH, CDR2 LQKENI. CDR3 sequence reads: CASSPTQGEPNYGYTF. In DNA, the CDR3 is TGTGCCAGCTCACCAACACAGGGAGAACCTAACTATGGCTACACCTTC. The variable domain in full, with the rest retrieved from reference TRBV18 and TRBJ1-2, is NAGVMQNPRHLVRRRGQEARLRCSPMKGHSHVYWYRQLPEEGLKFMVYLQKENIIDESGMPKERFSAEFPKEGPSILRIQQVVRGDSAAYFCASSPTQGEPNYGYTFGSGTRLTVV.

The chain couples TRBV2 to TRBJ2-5; maybe TRBD2 (5 bases). V was clipped by 7 bases and J by 4 bases, with 13 bases between them. The CDR3 is 13 amino acids. The V gene's germline CDR1 is SNHLY and CDR2 FYNNEI. The CDR3 here is CASNDGVVETQYF. Here the CDR3 DNA reads TGTGCCAGCAACGACGGGGTAGTAGAGACCCAGTACTTC.

V usage is TRBV19 and J usage is TRBJ2-2; D call uncertain. The V and J ends lost 1 base and 1 base respectively, with 4 bases between them. Germline V gene lookup returns CDR1 LNHDA and CDR2 SQIVND (reference sequence). The CDR3 extends over 14 amino acids. DNA for the CDR3: TGTGCCAGTAGTATAGGGCAGAACACCGGGGAGCTGTTTTTT. As protein: CASSIGQNTGELFF.

This rearrangement joins TRBV29-1 to TRBJ1-2, with TRBD1 as a possible D gene (5 bases). Germline V CDR1 and CDR2: SQVTM, ANQGSEA. Trimming stripped 3 bases from V and 8 bases from J, with 10 bases between. The CDR3 runs to 11 residues. For the CDR3, the DNA is TGCAGCGTTGACCGGGGGGACGGCTACACCTTC. It specifies CSVDRGDGYTF.

The J gene is TRBJ2-3, the V gene TRBV21-1; the table's D call, TRBD1, has no DNA check behind it. TRBV21-1 is deemed a pseudogene. There are 17 residues in the CDR3. The DNA for the CDR3 is TGTGCCAGCAGCAAAGACCCGTTGACAGGGGGCACAGATACGCAGTATTTT. This encodes CASSKDPLTGGTDTQYF.

The chain couples TRBV5-1 to TRBJ2-3, with D possibly matching TRBD1 (5 bases). Germline V gene data show CDR1 as SGHRS and CDR2 as YFSETQ. V lost 5 bases and J lost 5, with 15 bases in between. This CDR3 has 14 residues. The CDR3 loop is CASSTGAHQDTQYF. DNA of the CDR3: TGCGCCAGCAGTACAGGAGCTCACCAAGATACGCAGTATTTT.

The chain links TRBV25-1 to TRBJ2-1; 7 bases line up with TRBD2. Germline V gene lookup returns CDR1 MGHDK and CDR2 SYGVNS. The CDR3 spans 13 residues. The ends lost 5 bases at V and 8 bases at J; junction bases unmatched: 6. CDR3 sequence reads: CASSRAGRDEQFF. In DNA form, the CDR3 reads TGTGCCAGCAGTAGGGCAGGGAGGGATGAGCAGTTCTTC.

The chain joins TRBV18 to TRBJ2-5, with TRBD1 matching 9 bases. From germline, CDR1 is KGHSH and CDR2 LQKENI. The CDR3 runs to 16 residues. The ends lost 6 bases at V and 4 bases at J; junction bases unmatched: 12. The CDR3: CASSALGTGNGETQYF. CDR3 in DNA: TGTGCCAGCTCCGCCCTCGGGACAGGGAACGGAGAGACCCAGTACTTC.

V and J are TRBV6-1 and TRBJ2-7, with D tentatively TRBD2 (6 bases). CDR1 MNHNS and CDR2 SASEGT come from the germline V gene. The CDR3 is 14 amino acids. V was clipped by 7 bases and J by 3 bases, with 16 bases between them. The CDR3 spells CASNPGGLDYEQYF. The CDR3 DNA sequence: TGTGCCAGCAACCCCGGGGGACTGGACTACGAGCAGTACTTC.

The V call is TRBV5-1, the J call TRBJ1-2, with a weak D call TRBD1 (6 bases). The V gene's germline CDR1 is SGHRS and CDR2 YFSETQ. Trimming left V 4 bases short and J 1 base short, with 20 bases between. The CDR3 is 17 amino acids. CDR3 coding DNA: TGCGCCAGCAGCGACGTCCCGGGACAACCGGGTAACTATGGCTACACCTTC. Amino acids: CASSDVPGQPGNYGYTF.

The rearrangement joins TRBV7-9 to TRBJ2-1, with 7 bases fitting TRBD2. The CDR3 consists of 15 residues. The germline V gene has CDR1 SEHNR and CDR2 FQNEAQ (reference sequence). Trimming cost V 1 base and J 4 bases; bases outside gene matches: 4. The CDR3 loop is CASSLDGRRYNEQFF. The CDR3 region has the DNA TGTGCCAGCAGCTTAGACGGGAGGCGGTACAATGAGCAGTTCTTC.

This clone came up once. The chain combines TRBV19 with TRBJ2-7, with 7 bases identical to TRBD2. V lost 4 bases and J lost 2; bases outside the gene matches: 5. CDR1 and CDR2 from the germline V gene are LNHDA and SQIVND (reference sequence). The CDR3 is made up of 14 amino acids. In DNA, the CDR3 is TGTGCCAGTAGTAAAAGCGGGAACCCCTACGAGCAGTACTTC. Translated, it gives CASSKSGNPYEQYF.

The J gene is TRBJ1-2, the V gene TRBV4-2, with a tentative D call TRBD1 (6 bases). The germline V gene has CDR1 LGHNA and CDR2 YNFKEQ. V was pared by 0 bases and J by 7 bases, with 15 bases between. This CDR3 contains 15 residues. CDR3 amino acids: CASSQDIRGSGGYTF. CDR3 coding DNA: TGTGCCAGCAGCCAAGATATCAGGGGATCTGGTGGCTACACCTTC.

The chain combines TRBV4-1 with TRBJ1-2, with D perhaps matching TRBD1 (5 bases). The ends were cut back, 4 bases at V and 0 bases at J, with 15 bases in the middle. Germline V gives CDR1 MGHRA, CDR2 YSYEKL. This CDR3 region has 16 residues. The DNA for the CDR3 is TGCGCCAGCAGCCGGCAAGACAGCCAGACTAACTATGGCTACACCTTC. Protein: CASSRQDSQTNYGYTF.

V usage is TRBV10-3 and J usage is TRBJ1-3, with D perhaps matching TRBD1 (5 bases). The V end was cut by 0 bases, the J end by 8 bases, with 14 bases between. Germline V gene data show CDR1 as ENHRY and CDR2 as SYGVKD. The CDR3 length is 15 residues. CDR3 sequence reads: CAISESEMGRDTIYF. The DNA of the CDR3 is TGTGCCATCAGTGAGTCGGAAATGGGCAGGGACACCATATATTTT.

This clone was counted a few times. This chain links TRBV30 with TRBJ1-1; D is uncertain. Germline assignment: CDR1 GTSNPN and CDR2 SVGIG (reference sequence). V lost 3 bases and J lost 1, with 9 bases in between. The CDR3 contains 13 residues. CDR3 sequence: CAWRTQPNTEAFF. DNA for the CDR3: TGTGCCTGGAGAACACAACCGAACACTGAAGCTTTCTTT.

The rearrangement joins TRBV18 to TRBJ2-7; 11 bases line up with TRBD2. This CDR3 is 15 amino acids long. Germline lookup yields CDR1 KGHSH and CDR2 LQKENI. Trimming cost V 6 bases and J 4 bases; bases outside gene matches: 8. Here the CDR3 reads CASSRPGTSGYEQYF. CDR3 DNA sequence: TGTGCCAGCTCTCGTCCCGGGACTAGCGGTTACGAGCAGTACTTC.

The chain couples TRBV10-2 to TRBJ1-5; weak D call: TRBD1 (5 bases). This CDR3 has 14 amino acids. Trimming stripped 3 bases from V and 9 bases from J, with 15 bases between. CDR1 and CDR2 from the germline V gene are WSHSY and SAAADI. The CDR3 is CASSDLDSQGPQHF. The CDR3, as DNA: TGCGCCAGCAGTGACCTTGACAGCCAAGGGCCCCAGCATTTT.

J is TRBJ2-3 and V is TRBV10-2; 12 bases align to TRBD2. The length of the CDR3 is 14 residues. After removal of 6 bases from V and 3 bases from J, the junction contained 1 base not matched to a gene. From germline, CDR1 is WSHSY and CDR2 SAAADI. The chain's CDR3 is CASRGLAGTDTQYF. The CDR3 bases are TGCGCCAGCAGAGGACTAGCGGGAACAGATACGCAGTATTTT.

The chain carries TRBV14 and TRBJ2-1, with D possibly TRBD1 on 5 matching bases. CDR1 and CDR2 (germline): SGHDN, FVKESK. The CDR3 runs 15 residues. The V and J ends lost 4 bases and 9 bases respectively, with 19 bases between them. CDR3 DNA sequence: TGTGCCAGCAGCCCACTGGGGCCTACTCGTGGTGAGCAGTTCTTC. Its translation is CASSPLGPTRGEQFF.